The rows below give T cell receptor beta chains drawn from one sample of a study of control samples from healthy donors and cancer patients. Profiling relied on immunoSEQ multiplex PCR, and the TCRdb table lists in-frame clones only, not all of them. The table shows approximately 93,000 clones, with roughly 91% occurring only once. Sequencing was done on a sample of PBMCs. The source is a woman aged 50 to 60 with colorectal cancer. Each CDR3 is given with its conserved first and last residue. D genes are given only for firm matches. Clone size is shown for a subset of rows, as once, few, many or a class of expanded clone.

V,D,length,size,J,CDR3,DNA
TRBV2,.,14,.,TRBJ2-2,CASSTRSTTGELFF,TGTGCCAGCAGTACCCGAAGTACCACCGGGGAGCTGTTTTTT
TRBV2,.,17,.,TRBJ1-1,CASSEGTRGLGNTEAFF,TGTGCCAGCAGTGAAGGCACACGGGGGCTCGGGAACACTGAAGCTTTCTTT
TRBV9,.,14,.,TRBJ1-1,CASSVGTVNTEAFF,TGTGCCAGCAGCGTGGGGACGGTGAACACTGAAGCTTTCTTT
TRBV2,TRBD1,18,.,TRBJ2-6,CASSKQGAGGSGANVLTF,TGTGCCAGCAGTAAGCAGGGGGCAGGTGGCTCTGGGGCCAACGTCCTGACTTTC
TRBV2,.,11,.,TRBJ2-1,CASSRGNEQFF,TGTGCCAGCTCCCGGGGCAATGAGCAGTTCTTC
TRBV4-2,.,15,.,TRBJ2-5,CASSQDRSGEETQYF,TGTGCCAGCAGCCAAGATCGAAGCGGCGAAGAGACCCAGTACTTC
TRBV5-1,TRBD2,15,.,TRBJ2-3,CASSRTSGGTDTQYF,TGCGCCAGCAGCCGGACTAGCGGGGGCACAGATACGCAGTATTTT
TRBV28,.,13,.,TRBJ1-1,CASSPGGARDAFF,TGTGCCAGCAGTCCGGGGGGGGCGAGGGACGCTTTCTTT
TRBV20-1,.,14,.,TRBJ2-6,CSASFRTGANVLTF,TGCAGTGCTAGTTTCCGGACTGGGGCCAACGTCCTGACTTTC
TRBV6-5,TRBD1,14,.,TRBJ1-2,CASSARTGEIGYTF,TGTGCCAGCAGCGCCAGGACAGGGGAGATTGGCTACACCTTC
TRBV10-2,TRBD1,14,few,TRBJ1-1,CASRTGGMNTEAFF,TGCGCCAGCAGAACAGGGGGGATGAACACTGAAGCTTTCTTT
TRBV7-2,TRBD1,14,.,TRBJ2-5,CASSIQGIQETQYF,TGTGCCAGCAGTATACAGGGGATACAAGAGACCCAGTACTTC
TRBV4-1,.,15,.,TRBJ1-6,CASSPLTGIGSPLHF,TGCGCCAGCAGCCCACTTACAGGGATCGGTTCACCCCTCCACTTT
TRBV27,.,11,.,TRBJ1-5,CAIRLRGPQHF,TGTGCCATCAGGCTAAGGGGGCCCCAGCATTTT
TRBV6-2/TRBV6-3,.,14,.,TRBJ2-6,CASSYRVGANVLTF,TGTGCCAGCAGTTACCGGGTTGGGGCCAACGTCCTGACTTTC
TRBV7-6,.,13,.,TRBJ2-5,CASSLTDGETQYF,TGTGCCAGCAGCTTAACGGATGGGGAGACCCAGTACTTC
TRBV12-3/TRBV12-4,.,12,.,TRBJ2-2,CASSLRRGELFF,TGTGCCAGCAGTTTGAGACGGGGGGAGCTGTTTTTT
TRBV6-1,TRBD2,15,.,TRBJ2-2,CASSDSGANTGELFF,TGTGCCAGCAGTGACAGCGGGGCGAACACCGGGGAGCTGTTTTTT
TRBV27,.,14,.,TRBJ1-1,CASSFGGRSTEAFF,TGTGCCAGCAGTTTCGGGGGAAGAAGTACTGAAGCTTTCTTT
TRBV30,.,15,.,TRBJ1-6,CAWSVRQLYNSPLHF,TGTGCCTGGAGTGTTCGACAGCTGTATAATTCACCCCTCCACTTT
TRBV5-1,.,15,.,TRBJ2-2,CASSPDTANTGELFF,TGCGCCAGCAGCCCGGACACAGCGAACACCGGGGAGCTGTTTTTT
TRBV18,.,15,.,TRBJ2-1,CASSPSLGAGDEQFF,TGTGCCAGCTCCCCCAGTTTGGGGGCCGGCGATGAGCAGTTCTTC
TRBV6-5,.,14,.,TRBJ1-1,CASRLDSSNTEAFF,TGTGCCAGCAGATTGGACAGTTCGAACACTGAAGCTTTCTTT